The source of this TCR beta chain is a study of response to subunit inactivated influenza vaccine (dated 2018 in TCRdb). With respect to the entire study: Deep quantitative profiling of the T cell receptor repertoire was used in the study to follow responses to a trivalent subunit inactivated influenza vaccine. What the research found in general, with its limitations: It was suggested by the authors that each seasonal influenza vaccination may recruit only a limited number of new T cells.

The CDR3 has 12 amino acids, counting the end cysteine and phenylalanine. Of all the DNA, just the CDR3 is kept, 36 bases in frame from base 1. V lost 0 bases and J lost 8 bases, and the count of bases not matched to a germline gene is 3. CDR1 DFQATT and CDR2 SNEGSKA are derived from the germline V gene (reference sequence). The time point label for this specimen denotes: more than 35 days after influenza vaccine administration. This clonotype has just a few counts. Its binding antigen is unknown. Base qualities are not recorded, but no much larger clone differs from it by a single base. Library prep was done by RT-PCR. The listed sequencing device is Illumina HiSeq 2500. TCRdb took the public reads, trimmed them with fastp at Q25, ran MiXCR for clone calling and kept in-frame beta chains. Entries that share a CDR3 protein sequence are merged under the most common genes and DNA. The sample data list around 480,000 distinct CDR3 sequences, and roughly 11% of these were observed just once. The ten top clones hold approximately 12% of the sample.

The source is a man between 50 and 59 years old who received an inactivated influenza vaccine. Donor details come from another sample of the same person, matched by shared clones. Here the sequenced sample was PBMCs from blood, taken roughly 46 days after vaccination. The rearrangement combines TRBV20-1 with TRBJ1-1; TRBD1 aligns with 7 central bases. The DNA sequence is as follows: TGCAGTGCTAGAGACGACAGGGCGGAAGCTTTCTTT. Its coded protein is CSARDDRAEAFF.